Detailed here is one T cell receptor (beta chain). These data are taken from a study of blood T cells in healthy people across ages. PCR was performed a second time for about 7 to 12 cycles using a sample-barcoded 5' primer and a J-beta primer mix. TCRdb independently ran MiXCR on the 5' RACE reads; one entry per CDR3 protein. The sample includes roughly 900,000 distinct CDR3 sequences, roughly 43% seen only once; the top ten take roughly an eighth. Germline-derived CDR1 and CDR2 are MNHNY and SVGAGI (reference sequence). Losses at the gene ends were 7 bases for V and 6 bases for J; bases not matched to a gene: 8. The CDR3 runs 13 residues.

The sequence derives from a man aged 30 to 39 in good health. The chain carries TRBV6-6 and TRBJ2-7, with 8 positions matching TRBD1. Sequencing was performed on blood. The CDR3 loop is CASIDRGRSEQYF. The DNA of the CDR3 is TGTGCCAGCATTGACAGGGGTCGTTCCGAGCAGTACTTC.